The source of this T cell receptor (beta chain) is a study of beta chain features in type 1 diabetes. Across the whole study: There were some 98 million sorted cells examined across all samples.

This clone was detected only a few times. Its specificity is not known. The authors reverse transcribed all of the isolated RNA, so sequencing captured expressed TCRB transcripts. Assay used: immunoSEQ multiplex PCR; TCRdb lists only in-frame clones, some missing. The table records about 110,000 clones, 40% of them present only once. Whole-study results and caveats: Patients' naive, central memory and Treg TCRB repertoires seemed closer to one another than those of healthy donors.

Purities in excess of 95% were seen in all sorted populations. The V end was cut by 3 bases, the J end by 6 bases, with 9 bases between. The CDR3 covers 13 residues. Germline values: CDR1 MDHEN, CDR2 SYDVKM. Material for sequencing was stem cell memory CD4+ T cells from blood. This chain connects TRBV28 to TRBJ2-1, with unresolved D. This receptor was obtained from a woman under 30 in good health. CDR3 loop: CASSLERFNEQFF. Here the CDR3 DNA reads TGTGCCAGCAGTTTGGAGCGATTCAATGAGCAGTTCTTC. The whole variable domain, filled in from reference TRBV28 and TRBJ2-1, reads DVKVTQSSRYLVKRTGEKVFLECVQDMDHENMFWYRQDPGLGLRLIYFSYDVKMKEKGDIPEGYSVSREKKERFSLILESASTNQTSMYLCASSLERFNEQFFGPGTRLTVL.